The 10 T cell receptor beta chains in this list originate from one sample, sequenced in a study of cytomegalovirus exposure and HLA in healthy donors. PCR employed 60 Vbeta and 13 Jbeta primers. Libraries were prepared by immunoSEQ multiplex PCR; TCRdb keeps only in-frame clonotypes and omits some of them. This table holds 100,000 to 150,000 clones, roughly 80% found once. Sequencing was carried out using PBMCs. All receptors come from a girl aged 2 to 9 in good health and CMV-seronegative.

The chain couples TRBV28 to TRBJ2-5; D may be TRBD2 (6 bases). Trimming removed 5 bases from V and 5 bases from J, with 21 bases in between. CDR1 and CDR2 from the germline V gene are MDHEN and SYDVKM. The CDR3 length is 16 residues. CDR3: CASSPRGAGGRETQYF. The CDR3 region has the DNA TGTGCCAGCAGTCCCCGCGGGGCTGGCGGTAGGGAGACCCAGTACTTC.

The V call is TRBV28, the J call TRBJ1-2, with TRBD1 identical over 12 bases. V lost 6 bases, J lost 10 bases, and 9 bases stayed unmatched. From germline, CDR1 is MDHEN and CDR2 SYDVKM. The CDR3 loop spans 14 amino acids. This CDR3 reads CASSNRGTGGFYTF. For the CDR3, the DNA is TGTGCCAGCAGCAACCGTGGGACAGGGGGCTTCTACACCTTC.

The chain links TRBV4-1 to TRBJ2-1; 8 nucleotides agree with TRBD1. V was clipped by 4 bases and J by 6 bases; unmatched bases: 5. This CDR3 has 14 residues. Germline loops: CDR1 MGHRA, CDR2 YSYEKL. The CDR3 nucleotides read TGCGCCAGCAGCCCCACTGGGACAGGCAATGAGCAGTTCTTC. Translation: CASSPTGTGNEQFF.

This rearrangement joins TRBV2 to TRBJ1-2; 8 bases fit TRBD1. Germline CDR1 and CDR2: SNHLY and FYNNEI. After removal of 6 bases from V and 6 bases from J, the junction contained 6 bases not matched to a gene. This CDR3 has 13 amino acids. The CDR3 reads CASSIQGGDGYTF. The CDR3 DNA reads TGTGCCAGCAGCATACAGGGGGGAGATGGCTACACCTTC.

In its sample, this clone was seen once. This CDR3 reads CASSLLRERQGGELFF. The CDR3 region has the DNA TGTGCCAGCAGTTTATTACGGGAGCGACAGGGCGGGGAGCTGTTTTTT. The chain combines TRBV27 with TRBJ2-2; tentatively, D is TRBD1 (7 bases). This CDR3 spans 16 amino acids. Trimming removed 1 base at V and 7 bases at J, with 16 bases between. Germline CDR1 MNHEY, CDR2 SMNVEV (reference sequence).

This rearrangement joins TRBV28 to TRBJ2-1; TRBD2 might be the D (5 bases). This CDR3 is built from 17 residues. Germline V gene lookup returns CDR1 MDHEN and CDR2 SYDVKM. V was shortened by 4 bases and J by 0 bases, with 16 bases between the two germline ends. This CDR3 reads CASSSTLSAFSYNEQFF. The CDR3 DNA reads TGTGCCAGCAGTTCCACCCTTAGCGCGTTCTCCTACAATGAGCAGTTCTTC.

V gene TRBV2 combines with J gene TRBJ2-1; TRBD2 aligns across 11 bases. With 1 base clipped from V and 7 bases from J, the junction kept 0 bases outside the gene matches. Germline V CDR1 and CDR2: SNHLY, FYNNEI. CDR3 size: 14 residues. The CDR3 here is CASSEGLAGNEQFF. CDR3 nucleotide sequence: TGTGCCAGCAGTGAAGGACTAGCGGGGAATGAGCAGTTCTTC.

V usage is TRBV28 and J usage is TRBJ2-7; 7 bases map to TRBD1. The germline V gene encodes CDR1 MDHEN and CDR2 SYDVKM. The V segment lost 6 bases and the J segment 3 bases; nucleotides outside the gene matches: 11. This CDR3 has 15 amino acids. The CDR3 region is CASRSGGQEIYEQYF. CDR3 DNA sequence: TGTGCCAGCAGGAGCGGTGGACAGGAAATCTACGAGCAGTACTTC.

The gene calls are TRBV4-1 and TRBJ2-1; 12 bases align to TRBD2. V lost 1 base to trimming and J lost 7 bases; unmatched junction nucleotides: 2. CDR3 length: 15 amino acids. CDR1 is MGHRA, CDR2 YSYEKL, per germline. In nucleotides, the CDR3 is TGCGCCAGCAGCCAAGTAGGACTAGCGGGGAATGAGCAGTTCTTC. This encodes CASSQVGLAGNEQFF.

CDR3 amino acids: CASSLRQGGSYEQYF. CDR3 bases: TGTGCCAGCAGTTTAAGACAGGGGGGCTCCTACGAGCAGTACTTC. The chain uses TRBV27 and TRBJ2-7; 9 bases fit TRBD1. The CDR3 runs to 15 residues. Germline loops: CDR1 MNHEY, CDR2 SMNVEV (reference sequence). The V and J ends lost 2 bases and 0 bases, in that order; junction bases with no gene match: 2.